These 25 T cell receptor beta chains were all obtained from the same sample, sequenced in a study of shared clonotypes between healthy human individuals. Clones were read by immunoSEQ multiplex PCR, and TCRdb kept only the in-frame ones, dropping some. Seen here are hundreds of thousands of clones, just over 75% observed once, and the top ten hold around 12%. Sequencing was performed on PBMCs. These receptors were taken from a woman in her forties in good health. Some clones in this sample may be carry-over from other donors' samples.

The V gene is TRBV10-2, the J gene TRBJ2-7; D might be TRBD2 (5 bases). CDR1 is WSHSY, CDR2 SAAADI, per germline. The germline V and J ends were trimmed by 1 base and 8 bases, with 9 bases remaining between them. CDR3 length: 12 residues. Here the CDR3 DNA reads TGCGCCAGCAGTGAGTTTCGGGAACAGCAGTACTTC. It codes for CASSEFREQQYF.

The CDR3 is CASSSSEGLDGYTF. In nucleotides, the CDR3 is TGTGCCAGCTCAAGCTCTGAGGGCCTCGATGGCTACACCTTC. This chain links TRBV9 with TRBJ1-2, with unresolved D. CDR1 is SGDLS and CDR2 is YYNGEE in the germline V gene. V lost 7 bases and J lost 6, with 19 bases in between. The CDR3 has 14 residues.

On this clone: The sample contains more than one DNA sequence encoding this CDR3. CDR3 sequence: CASSLEGLAGVNEQYF. The CDR3 DNA reads TGCGCCAGCAGCTTGGAGGGACTAGCGGGAGTTAACGAGCAGTACTTC. The chain has TRBV5-1 and TRBJ2-7, with TRBD2 identical over 14 bases. CDR1 is SGHRS and CDR2 is YFSETQ in the germline V gene. The ends lost 0 bases at V and 5 bases at J; junction bases unmatched: 4. This CDR3 contains 16 residues. The whole variable domain, filled in from reference TRBV5-1 and TRBJ2-7, reads KAGVTQTPRYLIKTRGQQVTLSCSPISGHRSVSWYQQTPGQGLQFLFEYFSETQRNKGNFPGRFSGRQFSNSRSEMNVSTLELGDSALYLCASSLEGLAGVNEQYFGPGTRLTVT.

The chain carries TRBV30 and TRBJ2-7; D remains unclear. Trimming removed 1 base from V and 4 bases from J, with 11 bases in between. The CDR3 consists of 13 residues. CDR1 GTSNPN and CDR2 SVGIG come from the germline V gene (reference sequence). The CDR3 reads CAWSAKGRYEQYF. For the CDR3, the DNA is TGTGCCTGGAGTGCCAAAGGCAGGTACGAGCAGTACTTC. The variable domain in full, completed from reference TRBV30 and TRBJ2-7, reads SQTIHQWPATLVQPVGSPLSLECTVEGTSNPNLYWYRQAAGRGLQLLFYSVGIGQISSEVPQNLSASRPQDRQFILSSKKLLLSDSGFYLCAWSAKGRYEQYFGPGTRLTVT.

The rearrangement links TRBV2 to TRBJ2-2, with 9 bases matching TRBD1. This CDR3 is 15 amino acids long. V shed 5 bases and J 3 bases; nucleotides not matched to a gene: 4. CDR1 and CDR2 from the germline V gene are SNHLY and FYNNEI. This CDR3 is CASSPGTGHTGELFF. The CDR3 nucleotides read TGTGCCAGCAGTCCCGGGACAGGGCACACCGGGGAGCTGTTTTTT.

This chain links TRBV15 with TRBJ2-3; TRBD2 agrees at 10 bases. The V segment lost 5 bases and the J segment 1 base; nucleotides outside the gene matches: 3. Germline-derived CDR1 and CDR2 are LNHNV and YYDKDF (reference sequence). This CDR3 region has 15 residues. The CDR3 DNA reads as TGTGCCACCAGCGCCGGGACTAGCGGCACAGATACGCAGTATTTT. Translating it yields CATSAGTSGTDTQYF. The whole variable domain, filled in from reference TRBV15 and TRBJ2-3, reads DAMVIQNPRYQVTQFGKPVTLSCSQTLNHNVMYWYQQKSSQAPKLLFHYYDKDFNNEADTPDNFQSRRPNTSFCFLDIRSPGLGDTAMYLCATSAGTSGTDTQYFGPGTRLTVL.

The rearrangement links TRBV7-9 to TRBJ2-1; TRBD1 agrees at 7 bases. The V and J ends lost 3 bases and 7 bases, in that order; junction bases with no gene match: 6. Germline loops: CDR1 SEHNR, CDR2 FQNEAQ (reference sequence). The CDR3 runs to 14 residues. The CDR3 DNA sequence: TGTGCCAGCAGCTTCCCCGGACAGGCAAATGAGCAGTTCTTC. This translates into CASSFPGQANEQFF.

The chain has TRBV18 and TRBJ1-2, with TRBD1 as a possible D gene (5 bases). The CDR3 is 13 amino acids. Germline CDR1 reads KGHSH; CDR2 reads LQKENI. Trimming removed 4 bases from V and 8 bases from J, with 14 bases in between. The CDR3 DNA reads TGTGCCAGCTCACAGCTGGGGGAGGACGGCTACACCTTC. It is translated as CASSQLGEDGYTF.

V and J are TRBV5-1 and TRBJ2-7; the D is unclear. The CDR3 contains 14 residues. The V end was cut by 0 bases, the J end by 0 bases, with 7 bases between. Germline V gene sequence: CDR1 SGHRS, CDR2 YFSETQ. The CDR3 bases are TGCGCCAGCAGCTTGGATCTTAACTCCTACGAGCAGTACTTC. This codes for CASSLDLNSYEQYF.

The V call is TRBV6-1, the J call TRBJ2-5; no clear D gene. The closer fit of TRBJ2-7 to the DNA end suggests the J call may be wrong. This CDR3 has 15 amino acids. Germline lookup yields CDR1 MNHNS and CDR2 SASEGT. CDR3 nucleotide sequence: TGTGCCAGCAGCCCCCCCGATCGGGTGTCCGCCGAGCAGTACTTC. Amino acid sequence: CASSPPDRVSAEQYF.

The chain employs TRBV11-2 and TRBJ1-1, with TRBD1 matching 9 bases. The CDR3 spans 16 residues. Germline CDR1 is SGHAT and CDR2 is FQNNGV. Losses at the gene ends were 4 bases for V and 10 bases for J; bases not matched to a gene: 16. CDR3 amino acids: CASSSIWTGATQGAFF. As DNA, the CDR3 is TGTGCCAGCAGCTCAATCTGGACAGGGGCAACTCAGGGAGCTTTCTTT.

This clone was counted a few times. J is TRBJ1-4 and V is TRBV28, with 8 positions matching TRBD1. This CDR3 is built from 16 residues. Germline V gene sequence: CDR1 MDHEN, CDR2 SYDVKM. J gave up 8 bases and V 4 bases, and 12 bases lay outside the gene matches. CDR3 sequence: CASSSPRANRGEKLFF. The CDR3 region has the DNA TGTGCCAGCAGTTCGCCCCGCGCCAACAGGGGGGAAAAACTGTTTTTT.

The chain is built from TRBV5-4 and TRBJ2-7; TRBD2 matches 10 bases. V was clipped by 1 base and J by 7 bases; unmatched bases: 20. CDR1 SGHNT and CDR2 YYREEE come from the germline V gene (reference sequence). This CDR3 contains 19 residues. CDR3 DNA: TGTGCCAGCAGCTTGCTTCCCGGACTAGCGGCAGTCGTGTCGCGGGAGCAGTACTTC. Its translation is CASSLLPGLAAVVSREQYF. Based on the CDR3 plus reference TRBV5-4 and TRBJ2-7, the full variable domain is ETGVTQSPTHLIKTRGQQVTLRCSSQSGHNTVSWYQQALGQGPQFIFQYYREEENGRGNFPPRFSGLQFPNYSSELNVNALELDDSALYLCASSLLPGLAAVVSREQYFGPGTRLTVT.

CDR3 region: CASSMMGQGYQETQYF. DNA for the CDR3: TGTGCCAGTAGTATGATGGGACAGGGATACCAAGAGACCCAGTACTTC. This chain connects TRBV19 to TRBJ2-5; 9 bases are shared with TRBD1. Losses at the gene ends were 3 bases for V and 0 bases for J; bases not matched to a gene: 5. Germline-derived CDR1 and CDR2 are LNHDA and SQIVND (reference sequence). The CDR3 is made up of 16 amino acids.

The chain is built from TRBV7-2 and TRBJ1-2; the D is unclear. Germline lookup yields CDR1 SGHTA and CDR2 FQGNSA. The CDR3 runs to 16 residues. Trimming left V 5 bases short and J 1 base short, with 17 bases between. The CDR3 nucleotides are TGTGCCAGCAGCCCGCCCCTCCCCCGGTTTAACTATGGCTACACCTTC. Translation: CASSPPLPRFNYGYTF.

The rearrangement uses TRBV2 and TRBJ2-5; the D gene is possibly TRBD1 (6 bases). V shed 4 bases and J shed 9 bases, with 9 bases lying between them. The germline gives CDR1 SNHLY, CDR2 FYNNEI. The CDR3 runs 11 residues. In nucleotides, the CDR3 is TGTGCCAGCAGTGTAGACAGGCCCCAGTACTTC. This translates into CASSVDRPQYF.

The V and J genes are TRBV19 and TRBJ2-1; 12 bases align to TRBD2. J was trimmed by 7 bases and V by 5 bases; bases with no gene match: 9. Germline V gene lookup returns CDR1 LNHDA and CDR2 SQIVND (reference sequence). There are 16 residues in the CDR3. The CDR3: CASSPRLAGVANEQFF. CDR3 nucleotide sequence: TGTGCCAGTAGTCCCAGACTAGCGGGAGTTGCTAATGAGCAGTTCTTC.

The table lists this clone with many counts. The rearrangement uses TRBV2 and TRBJ2-5; D might be TRBD2 (6 bases). The end of the DNA is better explained by TRBJ2-7, so the J call may be wrong. The CDR3 extends over 12 amino acids. Germline values: CDR1 SNHLY, CDR2 FYNNEI. The CDR3 reads CASSPQEGEQYF. The CDR3 DNA reads TGTGCCAGCAGTCCACAGGAGGGCGAGCAGTACTTC.

Only one count was recorded for this clone. The chain employs TRBV5-6 and TRBJ1-1, with D unresolved. The V end lost 5 bases, the J end lost 1 base, and 9 bases lay between the germline ends. Germline CDR1 SGHDT, CDR2 YYEEEE. The CDR3 consists of 13 residues. The CDR3 loop reads CASSHDWNTEAFF. In DNA, the CDR3 is TGTGCCAGCAGTCATGATTGGAACACTGAAGCTTTCTTT.

This clone was counted at least ten times. The V and J genes are TRBV5-5 and TRBJ1-5, with TRBD1 matching over 7 bases. From germline, CDR1 is SGHKS and CDR2 YYEKEE (reference sequence). V lost 6 bases, J lost 2 bases, and 8 bases stayed unmatched. The CDR3 runs to 15 residues. CDR3 sequence: CASTLQGVGNQPQHF. The CDR3 region has the DNA TGTGCCAGCACGCTCCAGGGGGTGGGCAATCAGCCCCAGCATTTT.

The chain combines TRBV9 with TRBJ1-1; weak D call: TRBD1 (6 bases). V was pared by 4 bases and J by 1 base, with 14 bases between. CDR3 size: 15 residues. Germline V CDR1 and CDR2: SGDLS, YYNGEE. CDR3 coding DNA: TGTGCCAGCAGCACGATACAGGGCACGAACACTGAAGCTTTCTTT. Encoded protein: CASSTIQGTNTEAFF. Looking up the rest from reference TRBV9 and TRBJ1-1 gives the full variable domain: DSGVTQTPKHLITATGQRVTLRCSPRSGDLSVYWYQQSLDQGLQFLIQYYNGEERAKGNILERFSAQQFPDLHSELNLSSLELGDSALYFCASSTIQGTNTEAFFGQGTRLTVV.

The CDR3 nucleotides are TGTGCCAGCCGCCCCGGGACTAGCGCTTTCGAGCAGTACTTC. Translation gives CASRPGTSAFEQYF. The chain couples TRBV18 to TRBJ2-7; TRBD2 agrees at 10 bases. The CDR3 has 14 amino acids. J gave up 6 bases and V 8 bases, and 10 bases lay outside the gene matches. Germline-derived CDR1 and CDR2 are KGHSH and LQKENI.

The chain recombines TRBV2 with TRBJ1-5; no clear D gene. This CDR3 has 15 residues. CDR1 and CDR2 (germline): SNHLY, FYNNEI. V lost 6 bases, J lost 0 bases, and 12 bases lay in between. The CDR3 spells CASRARTDSNQPQHF. CDR3 in DNA: TGTGCCAGCAGGGCTAGGACGGATAGCAATCAGCCCCAGCATTTT. The variable domain in full, with the rest retrieved from reference TRBV2 and TRBJ1-5, is EPEVTQTPSHQVTQMGQEVILRCVPISNHLYFYWYRQILGQKVEFLVSFYNNEISEKSEIFDDQFSVERPDGSNFTLKIRSTKLEDSAMYFCASRARTDSNQPQHFGDGTRLSIL.

V is TRBV6-5 and J is TRBJ1-1; 7 nucleotides agree with TRBD1. The CDR3 sequence is 13 residues long. CDR1 is MNHEY, CDR2 SVGAGI, per germline. Unmatched junction bases numbered 9, after V lost 5 bases and J lost 9 bases. CDR3 in amino acids: CASSKRQGSKAFF. The CDR3 nucleotides are TGTGCCAGCAGTAAGCGACAGGGATCAAAAGCTTTCTTT.

This clone was picked up a small number of times. The rearrangement joins TRBV11-2 to TRBJ2-2; 12 nucleotides align to TRBD2. Germline CDR1 reads SGHAT; CDR2 reads FQNNGV. The CDR3 is 15 amino acids. V lost 5 bases and J lost 5; bases outside the gene matches: 3. DNA for the CDR3: TGTGCCAGCAGCGCCGGGACTAGCGGGACCGGGGAGCTGTTTTTT. Its translation is CASSAGTSGTGELFF.